The source of this TCR beta chain is a study of cytomegalovirus exposure and HLA in healthy donors. Germline values: CDR1 LGHNT, CDR2 FRNRAP. CDR3 length: 18 amino acids. The germline V and J ends were trimmed by 0 bases and 0 bases, with 16 bases remaining between them. This clone has just one count. PCR involved 60 Vbeta and 13 Jbeta primers. Produced via immunoSEQ multiplex PCR; TCRdb's table is partial and in-frame only. The sample carries 100,000 to 150,000 clones, around 83% recorded once. V is TRBV12-5 and J is TRBJ2-3; weak D call: TRBD2 (5 bases). This receptor was taken from a girl aged 2-10 years in good health and CMV-seronegative. The sequenced sample was PBMCs. The CDR3 bases are TGTGCTAGTGGTTTGGTACTTCCCCGGGGAGCTAGCACAGATACGCAGTATTTT. This codes for CASGLVLPRGASTDTQYF.